The 26 T cell receptor beta chains listed next were all sequenced from one sample in a study of cytotoxic CD8 clonotypes in ibrutinib-treated CLL. Generated by immunoSEQ multiplex PCR, the TCRdb table keeps only in-frame clones and is missing some. The sample consists of about 200,000 clones, approximately 72% of them appearing once. The sample consisted of PBMCs, taken after 24 months of ibrutinib treatment. These receptors came from a human donor with chronic lymphocytic leukemia.

The chain has TRBV10-3 and TRBJ2-7; D ambiguous. Trimming left V 4 bases short and J 1 base short, with 5 bases between. This CDR3 contains 12 residues. Germline V CDR1 and CDR2: ENHRY, SYGVKD. CDR3 DNA sequence: TGTGCCATCAGTGCCCAATCCTACGAGCAGTACTTC. As protein: CAISAQSYEQYF.

This chain connects TRBV10-1 to TRBJ2-3; 9 bases are shared with TRBD1. CDR3 length: 14 residues. V gave up 2 bases and J gave up 4 bases; unmatched junction bases: 1. Germline assignment: CDR1 WNHNN and CDR2 SYGVQD (reference sequence). The CDR3 protein is CASSEGTGSDTQYF. The DNA of the CDR3 is TGCGCCAGCAGTGAGGGGACAGGGTCAGATACGCAGTATTTT.

The chain is built from TRBV4-1 and TRBJ2-5; no firm D call. Germline assignment: CDR1 MGHRA and CDR2 YSYEKL. This CDR3 region has 14 residues. Trimming left V 1 base short and J 5 bases short, with 11 bases between. The CDR3 coding sequence is TGCGCCAGCAGCCAAGCAGGCAGGCCGGAGACCCAGTACTTC. Translating gives CASSQAGRPETQYF.

The chain has TRBV2 and TRBJ1-5; tentatively, D is TRBD1 (6 bases). CDR3 length: 17 residues. CDR1 is SNHLY, CDR2 FYNNEI, per germline. Trimming took 4 bases from V and 5 from J, leaving 21 bases between them. CDR3 nucleotides: TGTGCCAGCAGTGGGGGGAAAGACAGGCGACTGTATCAGCCCCAGCATTTT. This translates into CASSGGKDRRLYQPQHF.

The chain has TRBV18 and TRBJ2-7; possible D gene TRBD1, 5 bases. From germline, CDR1 is KGHSH and CDR2 LQKENI. The V gene lost 2 bases and the J gene lost 2 bases, with 22 bases spanning the gap. CDR3 length equals 18 residues. CDR3 residues: CASSPFRAPYAQTYEQYF. The CDR3 region has the DNA TGTGCCAGCTCACCATTCAGGGCGCCATACGCTCAAACCTACGAGCAGTACTTC. Full variable domain (outside the CDR3, taken from reference TRBV18 and TRBJ2-7): NAGVMQNPRHLVRRRGQEARLRCSPMKGHSHVYWYRQLPEEGLKFMVYLQKENIIDESGMPKERFSAEFPKEGPSILRIQQVVRGDSAAYFCASSPFRAPYAQTYEQYFGPGTRLTVT.

V and J are TRBV7-2 and TRBJ2-1; D uncertain. The V and J ends lost 5 bases and 6 bases respectively, with 14 bases between them. The CDR3 length is 14 residues. In germline, CDR1 is SGHTA, CDR2 FQGNSA. CDR3 DNA: TGTGCCAGCAGCCCCCGTCTAGACCTCAATGAGCAGTTCTTC. Its translation: CASSPRLDLNEQFF.

The V gene is TRBV25-1, the J gene TRBJ2-7; no firm D call. CDR1 is MGHDK and CDR2 is SYGVNS in the germline V gene. V was shortened by 2 bases and J by 6 bases, with 11 bases between the two germline ends. This CDR3 comprises 13 residues. Here the CDR3 reads CASSETLPREQYF. For the CDR3, the DNA is TGTGCCAGCAGTGAAACCCTCCCCCGCGAGCAGTACTTC.

This chain connects TRBV5-8 to TRBJ1-3; D remains unclear. Trimming left V 1 base short and J 1 base short, with 6 bases between. Germline V gene sequence: CDR1 SGHTS, CDR2 YDEGEE. The CDR3 contains 14 residues. As DNA, the CDR3 is TGTGCCAGCAGCTTGATGGGTTCTGGAAACACCATATATTTT. Its translation: CASSLMGSGNTIYF.

This rearrangement joins TRBV25-1 to TRBJ2-3; D gene uncertain. The CDR3 is 14 amino acids. The germline V gene has CDR1 MGHDK and CDR2 SYGVNS. The germline V and J ends were trimmed by 5 bases and 0 bases, with 9 bases remaining between them. In DNA form, the CDR3 reads TGTGCCAGCAGTCTCGAACGGAGCACAGATACGCAGTATTTT. It yields the protein CASSLERSTDTQYF.

The chain employs TRBV7-2 and TRBJ2-7; 7 bases line up with TRBD2. The germline V gene encodes CDR1 SGHTA and CDR2 FQGNSA. The CDR3 is 14 residues long. The junction had 5 bases not matched to a gene; V was cut back by 4 bases and J by 2 bases. This CDR3 is CASSSRDYTYEQYF. The CDR3, as DNA: TGTGCCAGCAGCTCCCGGGACTACACCTACGAGCAGTACTTC.

This clone was seen only a few times. The chain uses TRBV7-9 and TRBJ2-7; 8 positions match TRBD2. This CDR3 comprises 14 residues. The germline CDR1 and CDR2 sequences are SEHNR and FQNEAQ (reference sequence). Losses at the gene ends were 3 bases for V and 0 bases for J; bases not matched to a gene: 1. DNA for the CDR3: TGTGCCAGCAGCTTCACTAGCGGCTCCTACGAGCAGTACTTC. The encoded protein is CASSFTSGSYEQYF.

This chain uses TRBV27 with TRBJ2-1; 7 nucleotides match TRBD2. V dropped 6 bases and J dropped 6; count of bases not matched to a gene: 8. The CDR3 sequence is 14 residues long. CDR1 MNHEY and CDR2 SMNVEV come from the germline V gene (reference sequence). The CDR3 DNA sequence: TGTGCCAGCAGCCGATCCGGACTAGTCAATGAGCAGTTCTTC. Protein product: CASSRSGLVNEQFF.

V is TRBV30 and J is TRBJ1-1; D gene uncertain. This CDR3 has 13 residues. The germline gives CDR1 GTSNPN, CDR2 SVGIG (reference sequence). Trimming shortened V by 1 base and J by 10 bases, and 16 bases separated the two germline ends. In DNA form, the CDR3 reads TGTGCCTGGAGTGAGGCCAGGCGGTCAGTAGCTTTCTTT. It translates to CAWSEARRSVAFF. The full variable domain, its missing parts supplied by reference TRBV30 and TRBJ1-1, is SQTIHQWPATLVQPVGSPLSLECTVEGTSNPNLYWYRQAAGRGLQLLFYSVGIGQISSEVPQNLSASRPQDRQFILSSKKLLLSDSGFYLCAWSEARRSVAFFGQGTRLTVV.

This clone was observed a few times. The genes are TRBV28 and TRBJ2-1; 7 bases fit TRBD2. The CDR3 sequence is 15 residues long. V shed 1 base, J shed 6 bases, and the junction held 6 bases outside the gene matches. Germline V gene lookup returns CDR1 MDHEN and CDR2 SYDVKM. CDR3 sequence: CASSLFLGLVNEQFF. DNA for the CDR3: TGTGCCAGCAGTTTATTCCTCGGACTAGTCAATGAGCAGTTCTTC.

CDR3 sequence reads: CAWSVGGSSYEQYF. DNA for the CDR3: TGTGCCTGGAGTGTAGGAGGGAGCTCCTACGAGCAGTACTTC. The chain carries TRBV30 and TRBJ2-5, with D possibly being TRBD2 (6 bases). The end of the DNA is better explained by TRBJ2-7, so the J call may be wrong. Germline loops: CDR1 GTSNPN, CDR2 SVGIG (reference sequence). This CDR3 contains 14 residues.

In its sample, this clone was seen a few times. The rearrangement joins TRBV6-5 to TRBJ2-1, with 12 nucleotides matching TRBD2. The V segment lost 5 bases and the J segment 9 bases; nucleotides outside the gene matches: 8. The CDR3 consists of 15 residues. CDR1 and CDR2 from the germline V gene are MNHEY and SVGAGI. The CDR3 reads CASSQYGLAGSEQFF. The CDR3 DNA follows: TGTGCCAGCAGTCAATATGGACTAGCGGGATCTGAGCAGTTCTTC.

The V gene is TRBV20-1, the J gene TRBJ1-1; unclear D gene. Trimming cost V 5 bases and J 6 bases, with 10 bases left between them. The CDR3 sequence is 11 residues long. Germline V CDR1 and CDR2: DFQATT, SNEGSKA (reference sequence). CDR3 amino acids: CSAGLWAEAFF. DNA of the CDR3: TGCAGTGCTGGACTTTGGGCTGAAGCTTTCTTT.

The chain links TRBV23-1 to TRBJ2-1; D might be TRBD1 or TRBD2, each matching 5 bases. TRBV23-1 is filed as an ORF, its function uncertain. Trimming stripped 0 bases from V and 0 bases from J, with 9 bases between. CDR3 length: 16 amino acids. CDR3 amino acids: CASSQSSGPSYNEQFF. Written as DNA, the CDR3 is TGCGCCAGCAGTCAATCGTCGGGGCCCTCCTACAATGAGCAGTTCTTC.

This clone was seen a handful of times. The chain combines TRBV2 with TRBJ2-7; TRBD1 might be the D (7 bases). CDR3 length: 16 residues. Germline V gene lookup returns CDR1 SNHLY and CDR2 FYNNEI. V dropped 1 base and J dropped 1 base, with 14 bases sitting between them. CDR3 nucleotide sequence: TGTGCCAGCAGTGAAGAGGGGGGACAGCGGTCCTACGAGCAGTACTTC. Translated: CASSEEGGQRSYEQYF.

This chain uses TRBV10-3 with TRBJ1-2; TRBD1 matches at 8 bases. Trimming took 4 bases from V and 2 from J; bases not matched to a gene: 3. CDR1 ENHRY and CDR2 SYGVKD come from the germline V gene. The CDR3 has 14 residues. The CDR3 spells CAISVWDRNYGYTF. The DNA for the CDR3 is TGTGCCATCAGTGTATGGGACAGGAACTATGGCTACACCTTC.

The V and J genes are TRBV19 and TRBJ2-3; the D is unclear. CDR1 is LNHDA, CDR2 SQIVND, per germline (reference sequence). V was shortened by 7 bases and J by 2 bases, with 13 bases between the two germline ends. This CDR3 is built from 14 residues. CDR3 nucleotide sequence: TGTGCCAGTAAACCGAGAGAGATCACAGATACGCAGTATTTT. Its protein product is CASKPREITDTQYF.

The V gene is TRBV6-4, the J gene TRBJ1-2, with D perhaps TRBD1 (6 bases). Trimming removed 7 bases at V and 2 bases at J, with 11 bases between. Germline CDR1 reads MRHNA; CDR2 reads SNTAGT. This CDR3 has 13 residues. DNA for the CDR3: TGTGCCAGCAAGCCGACAGGAAACTATGGCTACACCTTC. It yields the protein CASKPTGNYGYTF.

V gene TRBV5-1 combines with J gene TRBJ2-1; TRBD2 might be the D (6 bases). The germline V gene encodes CDR1 SGHRS and CDR2 YFSETQ. The CDR3 consists of 15 residues. V gave up 0 bases and J gave up 7 bases, with 14 bases separating them. The CDR3 coding sequence is TGCGCCAGCAGCTTGGTCGGGGTCCGGGGGAATGAGCAGTTCTTC. Its translation is CASSLVGVRGNEQFF.

The chain combines TRBV6-4 with TRBJ2-1; unclear D gene. The germline gives CDR1 MRHNA, CDR2 SNTAGT. CDR3 length: 16 amino acids. Trimming pared 4 bases from V and 0 bases from J, leaving 13 bases between. The CDR3 loop reads CASSVSAVSSYNEQFF. The CDR3 DNA sequence: TGTGCCAGCAGTGTGAGCGCCGTAAGCTCCTACAATGAGCAGTTCTTC.

V gene TRBV4-2 combines with J gene TRBJ1-3; D uncertain. Germline-derived CDR1 and CDR2 are LGHNA and YNFKEQ. V was cut by 3 bases and J by 0 bases, with 12 bases left in between. The CDR3 is made up of 16 amino acids. The CDR3 protein is CASSHDPRASGNTIYF. The CDR3 DNA follows: TGTGCCAGCAGCCACGACCCTCGGGCCTCTGGAAACACCATATATTTT.

The chain is built from TRBV25-1 and TRBJ2-5, with D maybe TRBD2 (5 bases). The CDR3 totals 13 residues. Germline values: CDR1 MGHDK, CDR2 SYGVNS. V was pared by 1 base and J by 7 bases, with 10 bases between. CDR3 nucleotide sequence: TGTGCCAGCAGTGAATTCGGACTCGCGACCCAGTACTTC. Protein: CASSEFGLATQYF.